A single sample is the source of the 15 T cell receptor beta chains below, sequenced in a study of cytomegalovirus exposure and HLA in healthy donors. The PCR contained 60 Vbeta and 13 Jbeta primers. Only in-frame clones appear in the TCRdb table, and some are missing; sequencing was by immunoSEQ multiplex PCR. The repertoire holds some 200,000 clones, with 70% to 80% as singletons. Sequencing was performed on PBMCs. All receptors come from a woman aged 55-69 years in good health and CMV-seropositive.

The rearrangement uses TRBV28 and TRBJ2-7; possible D gene TRBD1, 6 bases. This CDR3 has 15 residues. Germline assignment: CDR1 MDHEN and CDR2 SYDVKM. Trimming removed 5 bases at V and 2 bases at J, with 16 bases between. CDR3 residues: CASSPTWDTTYEQYF. The CDR3 nucleotides are TGTGCCAGCAGTCCAACATGGGACACCACCTACGAGCAGTACTTC.

Only a few counts were recorded for this clone. The rearrangement uses TRBV11-3 and TRBJ2-7, with 9 nucleotides matching TRBD2. The CDR3 has 16 amino acids. The J segment lost 5 bases and the V segment lost 1 base, leaving 9 bases of the junction unmatched. In germline, CDR1 is SGHNT, CDR2 YENEEA. The DNA of the CDR3 is TGTGCCAGCAGCTTAGGAGATAGCGGGAGTCTCAACGAGCAGTACTTC. Protein: CASSLGDSGSLNEQYF.

The rearrangement links TRBV19 to TRBJ2-5, with 8 bases matching TRBD1. Trimming at V came to 3 bases and at J to 3 bases, leaving 6 bases not matched to a gene. The V gene's germline CDR1 is LNHDA and CDR2 SQIVND (reference sequence). The CDR3 consists of 15 residues. CDR3 nucleotide sequence: TGTGCCAGTAGTATTAGGCAGGGGGCGGAAGAGACCCAGTACTTC. Translating gives CASSIRQGAEETQYF.

This sequence joins TRBV27 and TRBJ1-3; 9 positions agree with TRBD1. There are 15 residues in the CDR3. From germline, CDR1 is MNHEY and CDR2 SMNVEV (reference sequence). After removal of 3 bases from V and 4 bases from J, the junction contained 4 bases not matched to a gene. CDR3 in amino acids: CASSLGQGSGNTIYF. In DNA, the CDR3 is TGTGCCAGCAGTTTGGGACAGGGATCGGGAAACACCATATATTTT.

This chain links TRBV6-6 with TRBJ1-1; D remains ambiguous. This CDR3 contains 15 residues. V was clipped by 6 bases and J by 0 bases, with 14 bases between them. The V gene's germline CDR1 is MNHNY and CDR2 SVGAGI (reference sequence). CDR3: CASRPSTGLNTEAFF. The CDR3 coding sequence is TGTGCCAGCAGACCCTCGACGGGATTGAACACTGAAGCTTTCTTT.

This chain's CDR3 is CASIQGIGYGYTF. CDR3 DNA sequence: TGTGCCAGCATCCAGGGGATAGGTTACGGCTACACCTTC. V and J are TRBV28 and TRBJ1-2, with a tentative D call TRBD1 (6 bases). The length of the CDR3 is 13 residues. V was clipped by 7 bases and J by 8 bases, with 17 bases between them. The germline V gene has CDR1 MDHEN and CDR2 SYDVKM.

V is TRBV5-1 and J is TRBJ2-1, with 7 bases identical to TRBD1. This CDR3 comprises 12 residues. Germline lookup yields CDR1 SGHRS and CDR2 YFSETQ. V dropped 2 bases and J dropped 7; count of bases not matched to a gene: 0. This CDR3 reads CASSLQGNEQFF. In nucleotides, the CDR3 is TGCGCCAGCAGCTTACAGGGGAATGAGCAGTTCTTC.

CDR3 coding DNA: TGTGCCAGCAGCCAGAGGGGGGGGAGGACTGAAAAACTGTTTTTT. Encoded protein: CASSQRGGRTEKLFF. The chain has TRBV7-2 and TRBJ1-4; TRBD1 might be the D (6 bases). V gave up 5 bases and J gave up 7 bases, with 17 bases separating them. This CDR3 comprises 15 residues. Germline V CDR1 and CDR2: SGHTA, FQGNSA.

This clone was counted once. The chain has TRBV7-2 and TRBJ2-7; 11 bases map to TRBD2. The CDR3 loop spans 15 amino acids. The germline V gene has CDR1 SGHTA and CDR2 FQGNSA. The ends lost 5 bases at V and 4 bases at J; junction bases unmatched: 7. CDR3 bases: TGTGCCAGCAGCCTCCTCACTAGCGGGAGTTACGAGCAGTACTTC. Its translation is CASSLLTSGSYEQYF.

The rearrangement joins TRBV10-3 to TRBJ1-1; a possible D gene is TRBD1 (6 bases). The CDR3 spans 16 residues. Trimming took off 4 bases at V and 1 base at J, with 16 bases between the two ends. Germline values: CDR1 ENHRY, CDR2 SYGVKD. The CDR3 region is CAISGRTGPRNTEAFF. CDR3 sequence (DNA): TGTGCCATCAGTGGTCGAACAGGGCCGCGGAACACTGAAGCTTTCTTT.

The J gene is TRBJ2-5, the V gene TRBV6-6; D possibly corresponds to TRBD2 (5 bases). The V end was cut by 8 bases, the J end by 1 base, with 11 bases between. CDR1 is MNHNY and CDR2 is SVGAGI in the germline V gene (reference sequence). The CDR3 length is 13 residues. The CDR3 loop reads CASEGTRQETQYF. In nucleotides, the CDR3 is TGTGCCAGCGAGGGCACTCGCCAAGAGACCCAGTACTTC.

The J gene is TRBJ2-5, the V gene TRBV11-3; 10 nucleotides match TRBD2. The better agreement between TRBJ2-7 and the DNA end casts doubt on the J call. The CDR3 covers 15 residues. CDR1 SGHNT and CDR2 YENEEA come from the germline V gene. CDR3 protein: CASSLLAGVPYEQYF. Here the CDR3 DNA reads TGTGCCAGCAGCTTACTAGCGGGAGTACCCTACGAGCAGTACTTC.

V is TRBV19 and J is TRBJ2-1; D is ambiguous. The CDR3 runs to 12 residues. Trimming left V 1 base short and J 10 bases short, with 8 bases between. Germline V gives CDR1 LNHDA, CDR2 SQIVND (reference sequence). CDR3 sequence: CASSIGSREQFF. CDR3 DNA: TGTGCCAGTAGTATAGGTAGCCGGGAGCAGTTCTTC.

This clone was counted between two and nine times. The rearrangement links TRBV30 to TRBJ1-3; the D is unclear. CDR3 length: 14 residues. CDR1 is GTSNPN, CDR2 SVGIG, per germline (reference sequence). V lost 2 bases, J lost 0 bases, and 8 bases lay in between. The DNA of the CDR3 is TGTGCCTGGAGTTCGGGTAACTCTGGAAACACCATATATTTT. Translating gives CAWSSGNSGNTIYF. Filled out from reference TRBV30 and TRBJ1-3, the complete variable domain reads SQTIHQWPATLVQPVGSPLSLECTVEGTSNPNLYWYRQAAGRGLQLLFYSVGIGQISSEVPQNLSASRPQDRQFILSSKKLLLSDSGFYLCAWSSGNSGNTIYFGEGSWLTVV.

This chain links TRBV7-2 with TRBJ2-2; 11 bases match TRBD2. Germline V CDR1 and CDR2: SGHTA, FQGNSA. V lost 8 bases, J lost 6 bases, and 11 bases stayed unmatched. This CDR3 spans 16 amino acids. The CDR3 loop reads CASPAQTSGIPGELFF. The CDR3 nucleotides are TGTGCCAGCCCTGCCCAGACTAGCGGGATCCCCGGGGAGCTGTTTTTT. Full variable domain (outside the CDR3, taken from reference TRBV7-2 and TRBJ2-2): GAGVSQSPSNKVTEKGKDVELRCDPISGHTALYWYRQSLGQGLEFLIYFQGNSAPDKSGLPSDRFSAERTGGSVSTLTIQRTQQEDSAVYLCASPAQTSGIPGELFFGEGSRLTVL.